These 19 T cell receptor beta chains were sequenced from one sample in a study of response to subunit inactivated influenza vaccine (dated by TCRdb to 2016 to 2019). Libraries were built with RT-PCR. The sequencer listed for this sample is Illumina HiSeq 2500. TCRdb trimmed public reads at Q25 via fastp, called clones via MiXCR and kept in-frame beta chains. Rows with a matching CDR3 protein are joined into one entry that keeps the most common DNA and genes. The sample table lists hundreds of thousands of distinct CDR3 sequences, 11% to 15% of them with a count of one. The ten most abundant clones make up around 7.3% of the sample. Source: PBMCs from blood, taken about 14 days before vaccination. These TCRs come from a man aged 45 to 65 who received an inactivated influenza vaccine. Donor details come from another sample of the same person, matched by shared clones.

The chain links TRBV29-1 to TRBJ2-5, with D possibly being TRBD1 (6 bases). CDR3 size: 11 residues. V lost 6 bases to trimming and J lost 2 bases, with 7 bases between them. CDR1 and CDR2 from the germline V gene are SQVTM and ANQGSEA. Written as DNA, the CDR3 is TGCAGCGTAGGGACACAAGAGACCCAGTACTTC. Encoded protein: CSVGTQETQYF.

CDR3 loop: CATSRAQGAYNEQFF. The DNA of the CDR3 is TGTGCCACCAGCAGAGCACAGGGGGCCTACAATGAGCAGTTCTTC. The chain employs TRBV15 and TRBJ2-1; 8 nucleotides agree with TRBD1. The CDR3 extends over 15 amino acids. With V trimmed by 1 base and J by 2 bases, 1 base remained unmatched. Germline CDR1 reads LNHNV; CDR2 reads YYDKDF (reference sequence).

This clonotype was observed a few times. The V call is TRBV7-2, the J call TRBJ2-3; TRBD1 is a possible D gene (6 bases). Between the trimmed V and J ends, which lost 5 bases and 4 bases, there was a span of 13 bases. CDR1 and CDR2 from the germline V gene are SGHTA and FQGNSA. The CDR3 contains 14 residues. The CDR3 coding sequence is TGTGCCAGCAGCCTGATGGACAGAGCAGATACGCAGTATTTT. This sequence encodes CASSLMDRADTQYF.

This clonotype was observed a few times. The CDR3 here is CASGQFMNTEAFF. The CDR3 coding sequence is TGTGCCAGCGGGCAGTTCATGAACACTGAAGCTTTCTTT. This chain connects TRBV28 to TRBJ1-1; unclear D gene. This CDR3 is built from 13 residues. The V end was cut by 8 bases, the J end by 0 bases, with 10 bases between. Per the germline V gene, CDR1 is MDHEN and CDR2 is SYDVKM.

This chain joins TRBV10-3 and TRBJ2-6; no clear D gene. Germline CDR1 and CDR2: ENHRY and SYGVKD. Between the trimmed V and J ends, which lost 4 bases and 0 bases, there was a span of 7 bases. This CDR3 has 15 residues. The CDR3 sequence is CAISGSNSGANVLTF. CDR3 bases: TGTGCCATCAGTGGGTCAAACTCTGGGGCCAACGTCCTGACTTTC.

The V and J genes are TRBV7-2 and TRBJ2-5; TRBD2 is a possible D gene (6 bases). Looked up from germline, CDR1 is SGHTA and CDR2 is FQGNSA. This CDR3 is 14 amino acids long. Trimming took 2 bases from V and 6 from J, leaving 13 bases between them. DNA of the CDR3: TGTGCCAGCAGCTTAAAAGGAGGGTGGAAGACCCAGTACTTC. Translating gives CASSLKGGWKTQYF.

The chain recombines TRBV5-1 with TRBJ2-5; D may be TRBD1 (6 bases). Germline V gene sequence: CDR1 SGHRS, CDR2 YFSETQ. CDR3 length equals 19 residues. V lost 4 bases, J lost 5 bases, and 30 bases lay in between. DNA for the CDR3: TGCGCCAGCAGCCGCGCGACTAACCGGGACAACCCAAAGAGGGAGACCCAGTACTTC. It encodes CASSRATNRDNPKRETQYF.

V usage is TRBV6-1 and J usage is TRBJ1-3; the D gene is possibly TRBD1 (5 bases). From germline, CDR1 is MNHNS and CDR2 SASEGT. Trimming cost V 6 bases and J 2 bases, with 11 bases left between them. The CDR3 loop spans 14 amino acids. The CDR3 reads CASSRGVAGNTIYF. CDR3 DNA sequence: TGTGCCAGCAGCCGAGGGGTGGCTGGAAACACCATATATTTT.

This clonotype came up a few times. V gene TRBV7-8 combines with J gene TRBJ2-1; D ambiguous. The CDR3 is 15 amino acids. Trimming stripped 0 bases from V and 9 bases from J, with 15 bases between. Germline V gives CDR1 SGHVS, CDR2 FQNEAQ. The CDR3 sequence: CASSLARTVLSEQFF. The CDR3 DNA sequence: TGTGCCAGCAGCTTAGCCCGGACGGTTCTAAGTGAGCAGTTCTTC.

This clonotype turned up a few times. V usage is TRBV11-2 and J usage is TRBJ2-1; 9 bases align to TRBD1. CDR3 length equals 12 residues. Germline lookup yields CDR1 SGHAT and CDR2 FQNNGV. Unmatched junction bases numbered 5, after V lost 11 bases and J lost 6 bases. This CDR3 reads CASGQGVNEQFF. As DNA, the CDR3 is TGTGCCTCGGGACAGGGCGTCAATGAGCAGTTCTTC.

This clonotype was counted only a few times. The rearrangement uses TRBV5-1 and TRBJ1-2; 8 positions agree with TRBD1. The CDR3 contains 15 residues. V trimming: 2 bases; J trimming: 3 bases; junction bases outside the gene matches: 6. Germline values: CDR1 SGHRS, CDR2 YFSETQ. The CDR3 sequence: CASSLSGGSYYGYTF. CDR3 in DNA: TGCGCCAGCAGCTTATCAGGGGGCTCCTACTATGGCTACACCTTC.

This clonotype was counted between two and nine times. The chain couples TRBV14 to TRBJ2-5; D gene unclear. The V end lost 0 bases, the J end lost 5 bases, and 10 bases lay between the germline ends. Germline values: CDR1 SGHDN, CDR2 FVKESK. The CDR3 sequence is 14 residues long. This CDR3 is CASSQDRIAETQYF. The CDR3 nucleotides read TGTGCCAGCAGCCAAGACAGGATTGCGGAGACCCAGTACTTC.

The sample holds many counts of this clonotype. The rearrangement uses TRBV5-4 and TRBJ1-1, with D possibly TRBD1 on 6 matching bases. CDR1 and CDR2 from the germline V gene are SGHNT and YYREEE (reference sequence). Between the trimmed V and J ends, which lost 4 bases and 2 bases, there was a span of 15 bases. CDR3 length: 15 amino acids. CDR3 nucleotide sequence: TGTGCCAGCAGCATCTCCGGGACAAGTAACACTGAAGCTTTCTTT. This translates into CASSISGTSNTEAFF.

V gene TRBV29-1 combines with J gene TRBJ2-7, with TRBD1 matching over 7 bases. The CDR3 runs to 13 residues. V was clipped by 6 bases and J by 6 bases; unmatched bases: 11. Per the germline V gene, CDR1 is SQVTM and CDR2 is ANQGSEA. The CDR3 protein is CSVADRASSEQYF. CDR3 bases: TGCAGCGTAGCTGACAGGGCTTCATCCGAGCAGTACTTC.

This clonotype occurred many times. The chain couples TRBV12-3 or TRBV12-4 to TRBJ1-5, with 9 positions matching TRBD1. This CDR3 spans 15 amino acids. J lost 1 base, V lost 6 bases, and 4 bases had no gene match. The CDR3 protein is CASSPQGASNQPQHF. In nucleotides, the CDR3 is TGTGCCAGCAGCCCACAGGGGGCGAGCAATCAGCCCCAGCATTTT.

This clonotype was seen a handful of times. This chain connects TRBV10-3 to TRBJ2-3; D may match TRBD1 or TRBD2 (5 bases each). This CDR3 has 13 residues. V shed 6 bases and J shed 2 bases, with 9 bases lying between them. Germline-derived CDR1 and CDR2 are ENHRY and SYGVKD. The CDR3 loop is CAIRRDHTDTQYF. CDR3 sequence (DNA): TGTGCCATCAGGAGGGACCACACAGATACGCAGTATTTT.

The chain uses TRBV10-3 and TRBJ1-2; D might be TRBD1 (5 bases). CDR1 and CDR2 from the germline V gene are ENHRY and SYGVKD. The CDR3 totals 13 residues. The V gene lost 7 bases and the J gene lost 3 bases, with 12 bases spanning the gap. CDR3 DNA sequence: TGTGCCATCAAAGGCGGGGGGGACTATGGCTACACCTTC. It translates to CAIKGGGDYGYTF.

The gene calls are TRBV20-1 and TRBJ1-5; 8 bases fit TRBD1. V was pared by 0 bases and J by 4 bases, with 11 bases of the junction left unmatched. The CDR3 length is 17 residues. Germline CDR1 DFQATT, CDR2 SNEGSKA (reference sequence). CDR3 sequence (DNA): TGCAGTGCTAGAGAAGACAGGGGAATCTCCTCTAATCAGCCCCAGCATTTT. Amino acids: CSAREDRGISSNQPQHF.

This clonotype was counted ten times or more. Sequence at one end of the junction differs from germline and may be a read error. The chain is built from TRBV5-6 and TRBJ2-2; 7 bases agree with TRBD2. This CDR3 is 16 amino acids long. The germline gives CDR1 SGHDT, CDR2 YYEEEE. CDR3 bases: TGTGCCAGCAGCCGTGGACTAGATTGGAACCCCGGGGAGCTGTTTTTT. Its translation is CASSRGLDWNPGELFF. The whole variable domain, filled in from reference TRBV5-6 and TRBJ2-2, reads DAGVTQSPTHLIKTRGQQVTLRCSPKSGHDTVSWYQQALGQGPQFIFQYYEEEERQRGNFPDRFSGHQFPNYSSELNVNALLLGDSALYLCASSRGLDWNPGELFFGEGSRLTVL.